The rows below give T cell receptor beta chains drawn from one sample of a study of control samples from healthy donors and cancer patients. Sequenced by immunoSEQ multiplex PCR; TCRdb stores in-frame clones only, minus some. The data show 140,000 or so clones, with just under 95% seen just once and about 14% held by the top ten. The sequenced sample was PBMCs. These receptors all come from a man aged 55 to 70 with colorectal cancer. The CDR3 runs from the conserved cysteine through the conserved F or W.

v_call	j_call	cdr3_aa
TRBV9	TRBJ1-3	CASSVEGGNTIYF
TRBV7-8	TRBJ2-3	CASEAGGPGDTQYF
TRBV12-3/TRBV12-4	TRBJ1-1	CASSPGGNTEAFF
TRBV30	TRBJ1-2	CAWSKGTGGSGYTF
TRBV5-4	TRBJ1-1	CASSLAAVNTEAFF
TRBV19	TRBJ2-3	CASSIGSGGGATQYF
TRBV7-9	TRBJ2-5	CASSLNQETQYF
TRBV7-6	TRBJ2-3	CASSRPPTSGGATDTQYF
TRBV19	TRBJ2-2	CASTSQGPGTGELFF
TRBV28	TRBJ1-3	CASSSSGQALPNTIYF
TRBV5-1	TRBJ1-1	CASSFTSGTMNTEAFF
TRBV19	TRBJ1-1	CASGRTDVNTEAFF
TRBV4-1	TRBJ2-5	CASSQQTSTETQYF
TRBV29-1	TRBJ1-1	CSGQGQENTEAFF
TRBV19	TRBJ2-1	CASSIRGAGGPENEQFF
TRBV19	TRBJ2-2	CASAGTSRKTGELFF
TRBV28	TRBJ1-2	CASSSLLVRVSNYGYTF
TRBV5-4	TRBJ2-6	CASSPGGGLDHSGANVLTF
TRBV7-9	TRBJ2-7	CASSLLTGYEQYF
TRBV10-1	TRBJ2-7	CASSESREGYF
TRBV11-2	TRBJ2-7	CASSLEGAGYEQYF
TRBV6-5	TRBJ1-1	CASTQSGANTEAFF
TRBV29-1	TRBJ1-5	CSVGSRDSNQPQHF
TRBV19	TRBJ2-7	CASSKTEGGYSYEQYF
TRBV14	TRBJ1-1	CASRLRQGERINFMNTEAFF
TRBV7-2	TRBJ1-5	CASSPRQGTNQPQHF
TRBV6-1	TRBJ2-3	CASSEGKQGNTDTQYF
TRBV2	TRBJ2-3	CASSGGVTDTQYF
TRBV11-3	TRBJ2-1	CASSSGTALLNEQFF
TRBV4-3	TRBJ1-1	CASSHGRQKNTEAFF
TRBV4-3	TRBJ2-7	CASSQTTSGYEQYF
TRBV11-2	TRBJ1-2	CASSPGSPYGYTF
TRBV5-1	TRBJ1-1	CASSLRQLNTEAFF
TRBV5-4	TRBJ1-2	CASSLVGGGGYTF
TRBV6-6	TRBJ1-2	CASSYSAPTEYYGYTF
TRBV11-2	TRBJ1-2	CASSSVSNNYGYTF
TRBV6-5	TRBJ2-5	CASSYPGETQYF
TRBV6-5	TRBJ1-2	CASRRDTDFYGYTF
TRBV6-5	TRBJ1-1	CASSYKAGMDTEAFF
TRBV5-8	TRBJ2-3	CASSLVRAGARTDTQYF
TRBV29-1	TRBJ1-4	CSVREGAYEKLFF
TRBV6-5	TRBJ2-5	CASSFPGAAQETQYF
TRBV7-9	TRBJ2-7	CASSLLTSGGYEQYF
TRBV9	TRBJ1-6	CASSVAPWDSPLHF
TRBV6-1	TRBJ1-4	CASSFGQGVEKLFF
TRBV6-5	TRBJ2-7	CASSYSMGRVGYEQYF
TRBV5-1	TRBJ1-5	CASSSGQGSNQPQHF
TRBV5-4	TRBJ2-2	CASSWGTGIDSGELFF
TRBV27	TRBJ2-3	CASIPSSGVTDTQYF
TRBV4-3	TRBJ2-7	CASSQDRGFYEQYF
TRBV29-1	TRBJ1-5	CSVIEGANQPQHF
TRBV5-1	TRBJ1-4	CASSLEGATNEKLFF
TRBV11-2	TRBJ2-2	CASSPMGLGTGELFF
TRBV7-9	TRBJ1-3	CASSPTGPSGNTIYF
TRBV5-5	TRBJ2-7	CASSSPDRASYEQYF
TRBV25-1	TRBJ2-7	CASSALGDSIREQYF
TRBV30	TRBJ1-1	CAWRGTGANTEAFF
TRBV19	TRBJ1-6	CASNPRQGGSPLHF
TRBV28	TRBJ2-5	CASSLASRPETQYF